This entry is about one T cell receptor beta chain. The data belong to a study of blood T cell repertoires in COVID-19. For the study at large: The samples span acute and convalescent COVID-19 from the United States, Italy and Spain. T cells, B-cell-depleted T cells, or PBMCs provided the cDNA or gDNA that served as material.

In the authors' methods: Nucleated cell counts were estimated from reference gene primer amplification. Using immunoSEQ multiplex PCR, the repertoire was profiled, and TCRdb retains in-frame clones only, with some absent. The V and J calls and the clone size are those of that table, but D and trimming were determined from the DNA. Among 150,000 to 200,000 clones, roughly four fifths were seen once, and the ten largest hold roughly 5%. The TCR was taken from a woman aged 25 to 39 with acute or convalescent COVID-19. The sample was peripheral blood.

Here the CDR3 reads CASSQGLDRGQGFSGYTF. As DNA, the CDR3 is TGTGCCAGCAGCCAAGGGTTGGACAGGGGGCAAGGGTTTTCCGGCTACACCTTC. V gene TRBV4-2 combines with J gene TRBJ1-2; 11 bases line up with TRBD1. V gave up 1 base and J gave up 8 bases; unmatched junction bases: 15. This CDR3 spans 18 amino acids. Germline CDR1 and CDR2: LGHNA and YNFKEQ.